Following are 27 T cell receptor beta chains from one sample sequenced in a study of cytomegalovirus exposure and HLA in healthy donors. PCR amplification relied on 60 Vbeta primers (plus 13 Jbeta primers). The repertoire was sequenced with immunoSEQ multiplex PCR; TCRdb's copy has only in-frame clones and lacks some. The sample holds about 160,000 clones, about 78% seen once. The sample taken for sequencing was PBMCs. The receptor set was obtained from a male donor in good health and CMV-seronegative.

V usage is TRBV27 and J usage is TRBJ2-7; 7 nucleotides line up with TRBD1. Per the germline V gene, CDR1 is MNHEY and CDR2 is SMNVEV (reference sequence). The CDR3 loop spans 13 amino acids. Trimming cost V 3 bases and J 7 bases; bases outside gene matches: 6. CDR3 sequence reads: CASSFATGREQYF. In DNA form, the CDR3 reads TGTGCCAGCAGTTTCGCGACAGGGCGTGAGCAGTACTTC.

The V gene is TRBV15, the J gene TRBJ2-7; 7 nucleotides line up with TRBD1. Losses at the gene ends were 6 bases for V and 0 bases for J; bases not matched to a gene: 8. The CDR3 covers 15 residues. CDR1 and CDR2 (germline): LNHNV, YYDKDF (reference sequence). The CDR3 DNA reads as TGTGCCACCAGTTTTGGGACAGCCCTCTCCTACGAGCAGTACTTC. As protein: CATSFGTALSYEQYF.

The CDR3 reads CASSLQRGQNIQYF. DNA for the CDR3: TGTGCCAGCAGCTTACAAAGGGGGCAGAACATTCAGTACTTC. The chain combines TRBV7-2 with TRBJ2-4; 7 bases are a match to TRBD1. The junction had 5 bases not matched to a gene; V was cut back by 2 bases and J by 7 bases. CDR1 SGHTA and CDR2 FQGNSA come from the germline V gene. This CDR3 has 14 residues. The full variable domain, rest sourced from reference TRBV7-2 and TRBJ2-4, is GAGVSQSPSNKVTEKGKDVELRCDPISGHTALYWYRQSLGQGLEFLIYFQGNSAPDKSGLPSDRFSAERTGGSVSTLTIQRTQQEDSAVYLCASSLQRGQNIQYFGAGTRLSVL.

The rearrangement links TRBV28 to TRBJ1-2; D call uncertain. The CDR3 extends over 12 amino acids. V lost 3 bases, J lost 7 bases, and 9 bases lay in between. Germline CDR1 reads MDHEN; CDR2 reads SYDVKM. The chain's CDR3 is CASSFGEAGYTF. The CDR3 DNA follows: TGTGCCAGCAGTTTCGGGGAAGCTGGCTACACCTTC.

The V call is TRBV27, the J call TRBJ1-1; 7 nucleotides align to TRBD1. The germline gives CDR1 MNHEY, CDR2 SMNVEV (reference sequence). This CDR3 has 17 amino acids. J gave up 5 bases and V 0 bases, and 12 bases lay outside the gene matches. CDR3 DNA sequence: TGTGCCAGCAGTTTATCGGTCGGAGGGGGCGGGGTGACTGAAGCTTTCTTT. This sequence encodes CASSLSVGGGGVTEAFF.

This clone has more than one count but fewer than ten. This chain connects TRBV30 to TRBJ1-2; no clear D. V dropped 5 bases and J dropped 8 bases, with 18 bases sitting between them. The CDR3 spans 13 residues. The germline V gene encodes CDR1 GTSNPN and CDR2 SVGIG (reference sequence). CDR3 amino acids: CAWSFTGSYGYTF. The CDR3 region has the DNA TGTGCCTGGTCCTTCACCGGGTCTTACGGCTACACCTTC.

The CDR3 loop is CASSSAPGAEQFF. DNA of the CDR3: TGTGCCAGTAGTTCCGCCCCCGGTGCGGAGCAGTTCTTC. V usage is TRBV19 and J usage is TRBJ2-1; D uncertain. CDR1 and CDR2 (germline): LNHDA, SQIVND (reference sequence). The CDR3 consists of 13 residues. V was cut by 5 bases and J by 10 bases, with 15 bases left in between.

CDR3 amino acids: CASSQDRVGNQPQHF. CDR3 sequence (DNA): TGCGCCAGCAGCCAAGACAGGGTCGGCAATCAGCCCCAGCATTTT. The chain joins TRBV4-1 to TRBJ1-5; TRBD1 is a possible D gene (5 bases). From germline, CDR1 is MGHRA and CDR2 YSYEKL. Trimming removed 0 bases from V and 2 bases from J, with 8 bases in between. The CDR3 totals 15 residues.

The J gene is TRBJ2-2, the V gene TRBV5-1; 8 bases line up with TRBD2. Germline values: CDR1 SGHRS, CDR2 YFSETQ. V was clipped by 0 bases and J by 5 bases; unmatched bases: 6. This CDR3 is built from 16 residues. In DNA form, the CDR3 reads TGCGCCAGCAGCTTGGATCCGGGGGGGCTTACCGGGGAGCTGTTTTTT. Translating gives CASSLDPGGLTGELFF.

There are a few counts of this clone. This chain joins TRBV7-9 and TRBJ2-3; D not resolved. The V end was cut by 7 bases, the J end by 0 bases, with 14 bases between. Per germline, CDR1 SEHNR and CDR2 FQNEAQ (reference sequence). The CDR3 is 15 residues long. Here the CDR3 DNA reads TGTGCCAGCACGACGACACTCCTTAGCACAGATACGCAGTATTTT. This sequence encodes CASTTTLLSTDTQYF.

This chain joins TRBV5-4 and TRBJ2-5, with 10 bases lining up with TRBD1. Per the germline V gene, CDR1 is SGHNT and CDR2 is YYREEE (reference sequence). The CDR3 covers 15 residues. Losses at the gene ends were 5 bases for V and 5 bases for J; bases not matched to a gene: 9. In DNA, the CDR3 is TGTGCCAGCAGGGGCGGACAGGGGGGAAGCGAGACCCAGTACTTC. The encoded protein is CASRGGQGGSETQYF. Using reference TRBV5-4 and TRBJ2-5 for the parts outside the CDR3, the full variable domain is ETGVTQSPTHLIKTRGQQVTLRCSSQSGHNTVSWYQQALGQGPQFIFQYYREEENGRGNFPPRFSGLQFPNYSSELNVNALELDDSALYLCASRGGQGGSETQYFGPGTRLLVL.

This clone was picked up a small number of times. The chain combines TRBV7-2 with TRBJ1-2; 7 bases match TRBD1. V shed 2 bases, J shed 8 bases, and the junction held 5 bases outside the gene matches. This CDR3 is built from 13 residues. Germline V gives CDR1 SGHTA, CDR2 FQGNSA. The CDR3 DNA reads TGTGCCAGCAGCTTACAAGGGGGCTGGGGCTACACCTTC. It translates to CASSLQGGWGYTF.

The rearrangement uses TRBV5-4 and TRBJ2-3; 7 bases align to TRBD2. The CDR3 length is 16 residues. After removal of 3 bases from V and 0 bases from J, the junction contained 7 bases not matched to a gene. CDR1 is SGHNT, CDR2 YYREEE, per germline (reference sequence). Here the CDR3 reads CASSSRRGDSTDTQYF. CDR3 DNA: TGTGCCAGCAGCTCGCGACGGGGGGATAGCACAGATACGCAGTATTTT.

This clone appeared a single time. This chain links TRBV29-1 with TRBJ2-7; unclear D gene. The CDR3 spans 10 residues. Germline V gene lookup returns CDR1 SQVTM and CDR2 ANQGSEA. V shed 4 bases and J shed 6 bases, with 7 bases lying between them. The CDR3 is CSVGDFEQYF. The CDR3 DNA is TGCAGCGTTGGCGACTTCGAGCAGTACTTC.

CDR3 loop: CASSIRVEYTEAFF. The CDR3 nucleotides read TGTGCCAGCAGCATCAGGGTGGAGTACACTGAAGCTTTCTTT. The chain recombines TRBV7-8 with TRBJ1-1, with a possible D match to TRBD1 (5 bases). Trimming took off 5 bases at V and 3 bases at J, with 13 bases between the two ends. Germline CDR1 SGHVS, CDR2 FQNEAQ. The length of the CDR3 is 14 residues.

V usage is TRBV19 and J usage is TRBJ2-2, with 8 bases matching TRBD1. V shed 1 base and J 6 bases; nucleotides not matched to a gene: 10. The CDR3 covers 17 residues. In germline, CDR1 is LNHDA, CDR2 SQIVND (reference sequence). The DNA for the CDR3 is TGTGCCAGTAGTATAGGGTCGGACAGGGCGGCTGCCGGGGAGCTGTTTTTT. This encodes CASSIGSDRAAAGELFF.

V and J are TRBV6-5 and TRBJ2-7; 14 bases agree with TRBD2. The CDR3 totals 16 residues. Losses at the gene ends were 4 bases for V and 2 bases for J; bases not matched to a gene: 4. From germline, CDR1 is MNHEY and CDR2 SVGAGI. The CDR3 nucleotides are TGTGCCAGCAGTTTCCGGACTAGCGGGAGGCCCTACGAGCAGTACTTC. It translates to CASSFRTSGRPYEQYF.

The V call is TRBV4-3, the J call TRBJ2-1, with 10 bases identical to TRBD2. Trimming at V came to 4 bases and at J to 6 bases, leaving 18 bases not matched to a gene. The CDR3 runs to 19 residues. Germline CDR1 reads LGHNA; CDR2 reads YSLEER. The CDR3 loop is CASSLDAASPSGRGNEQFF. For the CDR3, the DNA is TGCGCCAGCAGCCTTGATGCCGCCTCTCCTAGCGGGAGAGGCAATGAGCAGTTCTTC.

The chain combines TRBV6-1 with TRBJ2-7; 7 positions match TRBD2. Germline CDR1 MNHNS, CDR2 SASEGT. The CDR3 contains 13 residues. J gave up 5 bases and V 11 bases, and 12 bases lay outside the gene matches. CDR3 nucleotides: TGTGCCGGGGGGGGGAGGATCCTTGACGAGCAGTACTTC. Translation: CAGGGRILDEQYF.

The V gene is TRBV6-5, the J gene TRBJ2-3; D may be TRBD2 (5 bases). The CDR3 sequence is 15 residues long. The germline CDR1 and CDR2 sequences are MNHEY and SVGAGI. V was pared by 6 bases and J by 2 bases, with 15 bases between. CDR3 in amino acids: CASRDGIRNTDTQYF. In nucleotides, the CDR3 is TGTGCCAGCAGGGACGGGATCCGGAACACAGATACGCAGTATTTT.

This clone was detected only once. V gene TRBV2 combines with J gene TRBJ1-5; tentatively, D is TRBD1 (6 bases). Trimming took 3 bases from V and 4 from J, leaving 10 bases between them. Germline assignment: CDR1 SNHLY and CDR2 FYNNEI. This CDR3 has 14 amino acids. This CDR3 is CASSDRGVNQPQHF. The CDR3 DNA reads as TGTGCCAGCAGTGACAGGGGCGTTAATCAGCCCCAGCATTTT.

The rearrangement uses TRBV30 and TRBJ1-2; the D is unclear. In germline, CDR1 is GTSNPN, CDR2 SVGIG (reference sequence). This CDR3 is 13 amino acids long. The ends were cut back, 1 base at V and 4 bases at J, with 10 bases in the middle. The CDR3 here is CAWSAGISYGYTF. CDR3 coding DNA: TGTGCCTGGAGTGCGGGGATTTCCTATGGCTACACCTTC.

The count of this clone is one. The chain carries TRBV21-1 and TRBJ2-7; the DNA was not compared with TRBD2, the D call given in the table. TRBV21-1 is described as a pseudogene. CDR3 size: 16 residues. The CDR3 sequence: CASSKRARGPSYEQYF. CDR3 DNA sequence: TGTGCCAGCAGCAAACGGGCGCGGGGGCCCTCCTACGAGCAGTACTTC.

This clone has a handful of counts. This chain links TRBV4-3 with TRBJ1-6, with D possibly TRBD1 on 6 matching bases. This CDR3 region has 15 residues. The germline V gene encodes CDR1 LGHNA and CDR2 YSLEER. V dropped 2 bases and J dropped 10 bases, with 15 bases sitting between them. The CDR3 spells CASSQIRDTWSPLHF. CDR3 DNA sequence: TGCGCCAGCAGCCAAATACGGGACACATGGTCACCCCTCCACTTT.

V and J are TRBV30 and TRBJ1-1; no reliable D call. CDR3 length equals 13 residues. V lost 2 bases to trimming and J lost 4 bases, with 11 bases between them. Germline CDR1 is GTSNPN and CDR2 is SVGIG (reference sequence). The CDR3 DNA follows: TGTGCCTGGAGTAGCACCGGGTTCACTGAAGCTTTCTTT. Its translation is CAWSSTGFTEAFF. Using reference TRBV30 and TRBJ1-1 for the parts outside the CDR3, the full variable domain is SQTIHQWPATLVQPVGSPLSLECTVEGTSNPNLYWYRQAAGRGLQLLFYSVGIGQISSEVPQNLSASRPQDRQFILSSKKLLLSDSGFYLCAWSSTGFTEAFFGQGTRLTVV.

The J gene is TRBJ2-5, the V gene TRBV5-4, with D perhaps TRBD1 (5 bases). CDR1 is SGHNT and CDR2 is YYREEE in the germline V gene (reference sequence). V lost 0 bases to trimming and J lost 2 bases, with 8 bases between them. This CDR3 has 14 residues. The CDR3 nucleotides read TGTGCCAGCAGCTTGGTGACAGATCAAGAGACCCAGTACTTC. It encodes CASSLVTDQETQYF. Using reference TRBV5-4 and TRBJ2-5 for the parts outside the CDR3, the full variable domain is ETGVTQSPTHLIKTRGQQVTLRCSSQSGHNTVSWYQQALGQGPQFIFQYYREEENGRGNFPPRFSGLQFPNYSSELNVNALELDDSALYLCASSLVTDQETQYFGPGTRLLVL.

This chain uses TRBV5-1 with TRBJ1-1; the match to TRBD1 covers 7 bases. Germline V gene lookup returns CDR1 SGHRS and CDR2 YFSETQ. This CDR3 is built from 14 residues. J gave up 1 base and V 5 bases, and 5 bases lay outside the gene matches. CDR3 in amino acids: CASSQGEPNTEAFF. The CDR3 DNA reads as TGCGCCAGCAGTCAGGGGGAGCCGAACACTGAAGCTTTCTTT.